This is a list of T cell receptor beta chains from one sample in a study of blood T cell repertoires in COVID-19. Generated by immunoSEQ multiplex PCR, the TCRdb table keeps only in-frame clones and is missing some. Among around 400,000 clones listed, less than 90% were seen once. The specimen was PBMCs or T cells enriched from blood (not recorded which). The receptor set was obtained from a woman in her forties or fifties who had recovered from COVID-19. Each CDR3 is given with its conserved first and last residue. A D gene is named only where the DNA matches it firmly. A row's size may be missing; if present it is once, few, many or a size class.

clone_size,d_call,j_call,v_call,cdr3_aa,cdr3_nt
.,.,TRBJ2-7,TRBV5-5,CASSLGQALYEQYF,TGTGCCAGCAGCTTGGGACAGGCCCTCTACGAGCAGTACTTC
.,TRBD2,TRBJ2-7,TRBV4-1,CASSQDSSGISYEQYF,TGCGCCAGCAGCCAAGATTCCAGCGGGATCTCCTACGAGCAGTACTTC
.,TRBD2,TRBJ2-1,TRBV2,CASSSLAGGYEQFF,TGTGCCAGCAGTTCACTAGCGGGGGGATATGAGCAGTTCTTC
many,TRBD1,TRBJ2-2,TRBV7-8,CASRDRGAGELFF,TGTGCCAGCAGGGACAGGGGGGCCGGGGAGCTGTTTTTT
few,.,TRBJ1-4,TRBV5-1,CASSLADPVEKLFF,TGCGCCAGCAGCTTGGCCGATCCGGTGGAAAAACTGTTTTTT
.,.,TRBJ1-4,TRBV6-1,CASSEAAFPGYRSPEYEKLFF,TGTGCCAGCAGTGAAGCAGCATTTCCGGGGTACCGGTCGCCCGAATATGAAAAACTGTTTTTT
.,.,TRBJ1-2,TRBV4-3,CASSQNRESGYTF,TGCGCCAGCAGCCAAAACAGGGAGAGTGGCTACACCTTC
.,.,TRBJ1-2,TRBV7-9,CASSSSVVQDTF,TGTGCCAGCAGCTCCTCCGTCGTACAGGACACCTTC
few,.,TRBJ1-1,TRBV27,CASRQGLGTEAFF,TGTGCCAGCAGACAGGGATTAGGCACTGAAGCTTTCTTT
few,TRBD1,TRBJ1-4,TRBV5-4,CASSLRDRNNEKLFF,TGTGCCAGCAGCTTGCGGGACAGGAATAATGAAAAACTGTTTTTT
.,.,TRBJ1-1,TRBV27,CASSSRDTGTEAFF,TGTGCCAGCAGTTCTCGAGATACTGGCACTGAAGCTTTCTTT
.,TRBD2,TRBJ2-7,TRBV30,CAFSGGYEQYF,TGTGCCTTTTCGGGGGGGTACGAGCAGTACTTC
.,TRBD1,TRBJ1-4,TRBV27,CASSTRTGWGEKLFF,TGTGCCAGCAGTACCCGGACAGGGTGGGGTGAAAAACTGTTTTTT
.,.,TRBJ1-5,TRBV30,CAWSVTGLGQPQHF,TGTGCCTGGAGCGTCACAGGGTTGGGTCAGCCCCAGCATTTT
.,TRBD2,TRBJ2-1,TRBV27,CASSFSGTSPPGSYNEQFF,TGTGCCAGCAGTTTCTCCGGGACTAGCCCGCCGGGCTCCTACAATGAGCAGTTCTTC
.,TRBD2,TRBJ2-2,TRBV2,CASRGSGLAGYKTNTGELFF,TGTGCCAGCAGGGGTTCGGGACTAGCGGGATATAAAACGAACACCGGGGAGCTGTTTTTT
.,.,TRBJ2-3,TRBV19,CASSKGRENTDTQYF,TGTGCCAGTAGTAAGGGCCGGGAAAACACAGATACGCAGTATTTT
.,.,TRBJ2-7,TRBV9,CASSLRDFAYEQYF,TGTGCCAGCAGCCTACGGGACTTCGCCTACGAGCAGTACTTC
.,TRBD1,TRBJ1-2,TRBV5-4,CASSLAGTATHYGYTF,TGTGCCAGCAGCCTGGCCGGGACAGCGACCCACTATGGCTACACCTTC
.,.,TRBJ2-3,TRBV15,CATSRSLAGMTDTQYF,TGTGCCACCAGCAGATCTCTCGCGGGTATGACAGATACGCAGTATTTT